A selection of T cell receptor beta chains follows, all from one sample in a study of blood T cells in healthy people across ages. TCRdb used MiXCR to reprocess the 5' RACE reads, holding one entry per CDR3 protein. The sample has some 750,000 distinct CDR3 sequences; 22% are singletons. What was sequenced was blood. The source of these receptors is a man aged 65 to 79 in good health. The conserved cysteine and the conserved F or W are not part of the CDR3 here. D genes are given only for firm matches.

>TRBD1|TRBJ1-2|TRBV5-8
ASSRQQGPRSYGYT
>.|TRBJ2-3|TRBV20-1
SAKYPGARDTQY
>.|TRBJ2-4|TRBV20-1
SARDGEHLVGIQY
>.|TRBJ2-3|TRBV5-1
ASSWTSGSDTQY
>TRBD1|TRBJ1-5|TRBV7-9
ASSSISGTGFNQPQH
>.|TRBJ1-5|TRBV6-2/TRBV6-3
ASRIDNSNQPQH
>TRBD1|TRBJ1-1|TRBV2
ASNGQGRHTEAF
>TRBD2|TRBJ2-4|TRBV20-1
SAPSRRGLAGGIAKSIQY
>.|TRBJ2-1|TRBV12-3/TRBV12-4
ASSPDRINEQF
>.|TRBJ1-1|TRBV7-8
ASSSQTAMNTEAF
>.|TRBJ1-2|TRBV6-2/TRBV6-3
ASSISSGYGYT
>.|TRBJ2-1|TRBV20-1
SAPPRNEQF
>TRBD1|TRBJ2-2|TRBV20-1
SAKRGHTGELF
>.|TRBJ1-3|TRBV29-1
SAGTPNTIY
>.|TRBJ1-1|TRBV20-1
SARNRARGFAEAF
>TRBD2|TRBJ2-1|TRBV20-1
SARLAGVANYAYNEQF
>.|TRBJ1-5|TRBV13
ASSLIQEPYSNQPQH
>.|TRBJ1-4|TRBV12-3/TRBV12-4
ASSLGAAGEKLF
>TRBD1|TRBJ1-4|TRBV4-2
ASKHTGGARLTNEKLF
>.|TRBJ2-7|TRBV6-1
ACVRSRGYEQY
>.|TRBJ2-1|TRBV20-1
SARWRGEQF
>TRBD1|TRBJ1-2|TRBV18
ASSPGTGKGDGYT
>.|TRBJ1-2|TRBV12-3/TRBV12-4
ASSPRGFLTYGYT